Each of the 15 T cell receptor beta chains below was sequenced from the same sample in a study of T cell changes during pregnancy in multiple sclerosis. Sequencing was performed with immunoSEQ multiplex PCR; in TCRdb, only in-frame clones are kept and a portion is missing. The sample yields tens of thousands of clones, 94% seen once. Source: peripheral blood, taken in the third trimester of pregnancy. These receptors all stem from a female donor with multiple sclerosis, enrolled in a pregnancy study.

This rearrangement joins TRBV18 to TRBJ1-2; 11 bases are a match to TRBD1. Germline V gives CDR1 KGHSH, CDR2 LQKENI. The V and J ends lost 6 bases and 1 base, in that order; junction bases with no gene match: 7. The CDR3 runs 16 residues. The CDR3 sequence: CASSPGTGGFNYGYTF. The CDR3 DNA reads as TGTGCCAGCTCGCCCGGGACAGGGGGATTTAACTATGGCTACACCTTC.

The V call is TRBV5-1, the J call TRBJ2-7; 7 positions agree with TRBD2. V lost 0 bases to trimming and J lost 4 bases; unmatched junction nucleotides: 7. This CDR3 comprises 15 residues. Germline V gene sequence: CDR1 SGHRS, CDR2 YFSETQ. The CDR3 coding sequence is TGCGCCAGCAGCTTGGCCTCTAGCGGTGAATACGAGCAGTACTTC. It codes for CASSLASSGEYEQYF.

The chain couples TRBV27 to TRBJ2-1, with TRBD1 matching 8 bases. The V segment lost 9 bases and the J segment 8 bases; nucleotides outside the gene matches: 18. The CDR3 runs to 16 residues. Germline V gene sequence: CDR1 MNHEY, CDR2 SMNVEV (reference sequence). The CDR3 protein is CASQPPGGVLADEQFF. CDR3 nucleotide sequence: TGTGCCAGTCAGCCCCCAGGGGGCGTTTTGGCGGATGAGCAGTTCTTC.

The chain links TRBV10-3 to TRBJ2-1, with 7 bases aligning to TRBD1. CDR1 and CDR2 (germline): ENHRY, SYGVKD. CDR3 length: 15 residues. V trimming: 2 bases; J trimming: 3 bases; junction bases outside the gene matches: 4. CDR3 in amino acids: CAISEEAGGYNEQFF. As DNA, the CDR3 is TGTGCCATCAGTGAGGAAGCAGGGGGCTACAATGAGCAGTTCTTC.

The CDR3 reads CASSLGPSGNEQFF. DNA of the CDR3: TGTGCCAGCAGCTTAGGTCCTAGCGGGAATGAGCAGTTCTTC. The V and J genes are TRBV7-8 and TRBJ2-1; 8 bases line up with TRBD2. CDR1 is SGHVS, CDR2 FQNEAQ, per germline. The CDR3 is made up of 14 amino acids. J gave up 7 bases and V 1 base, and 3 bases lay outside the gene matches.

The chain's CDR3 is CASSQDLAGYNEQFF. The CDR3 DNA reads TGTGCCAGCAGCCAAGATCTAGCGGGGTACAATGAGCAGTTCTTC. J is TRBJ2-1 and V is TRBV4-2, with TRBD2 identical over 9 bases. CDR1 is LGHNA, CDR2 YNFKEQ, per germline. The CDR3 runs to 15 residues. Unmatched junction bases numbered 1, after V lost 0 bases and J lost 4 bases.

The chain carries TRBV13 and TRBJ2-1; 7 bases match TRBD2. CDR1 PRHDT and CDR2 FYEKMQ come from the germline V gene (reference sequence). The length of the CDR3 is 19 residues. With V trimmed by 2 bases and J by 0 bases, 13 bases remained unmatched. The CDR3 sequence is CASSLFTGLRESSYNEQFF. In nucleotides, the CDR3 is TGTGCCAGCAGCTTATTTACGGGTTTGCGGGAGAGCTCCTACAATGAGCAGTTCTTC.

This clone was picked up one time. This CDR3 is CASSPQQGAADTQYF. The DNA of the CDR3 is TGTGCCAGCAGCCCACAACAGGGGGCGGCAGATACGCAGTATTTT. The chain links TRBV7-3 to TRBJ2-3; TRBD1 matches at 9 bases. Per the germline V gene, CDR1 is SGHTA and CDR2 is FQGTGA. This CDR3 comprises 15 residues. Trimming took 5 bases from V and 4 from J; bases not matched to a gene: 7.

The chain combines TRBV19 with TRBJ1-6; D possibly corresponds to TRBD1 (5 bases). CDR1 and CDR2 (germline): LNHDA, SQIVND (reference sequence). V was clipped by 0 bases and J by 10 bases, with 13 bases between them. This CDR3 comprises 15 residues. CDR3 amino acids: CASSIEPGLNSPLHF. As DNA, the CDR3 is TGTGCCAGTAGTATAGAGCCAGGGCTTAACTCACCCCTCCACTTT.

CDR3 sequence (DNA): TGTGCCAGCAGCTTAGATTTCGCTAGCGGGGGCCTGGGGGCACTCTACGAGCAGTACTTC. Encoded protein: CASSLDFASGGLGALYEQYF. The chain links TRBV11-2 to TRBJ2-7; 10 nucleotides match TRBD2. J gave up 3 bases and V 0 bases, and 17 bases lay outside the gene matches. CDR1 is SGHAT and CDR2 is FQNNGV in the germline V gene. The CDR3 spans 20 residues.

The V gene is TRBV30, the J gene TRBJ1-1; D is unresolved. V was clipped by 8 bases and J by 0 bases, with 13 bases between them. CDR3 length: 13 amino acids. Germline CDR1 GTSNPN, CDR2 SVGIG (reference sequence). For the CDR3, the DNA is TGTGCCGAAGTTCTATACCTGAACACTGAAGCTTTCTTT. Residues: CAEVLYLNTEAFF.

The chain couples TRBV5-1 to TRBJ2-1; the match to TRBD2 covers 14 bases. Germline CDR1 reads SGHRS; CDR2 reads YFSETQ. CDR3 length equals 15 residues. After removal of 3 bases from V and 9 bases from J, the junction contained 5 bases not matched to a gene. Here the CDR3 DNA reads TGCGCCAGCAGCTCCGGACTAGCGGGGGGTGGTGAGCAGTTCTTC. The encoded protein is CASSSGLAGGGEQFF.

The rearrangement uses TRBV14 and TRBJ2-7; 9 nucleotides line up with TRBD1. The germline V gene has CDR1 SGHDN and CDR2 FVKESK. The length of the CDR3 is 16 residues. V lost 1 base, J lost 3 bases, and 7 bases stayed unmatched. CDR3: CASSQGTGTGFYEQYF. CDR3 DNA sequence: TGTGCCAGCAGCCAAGGTACCGGGACAGGGTTCTACGAGCAGTACTTC.

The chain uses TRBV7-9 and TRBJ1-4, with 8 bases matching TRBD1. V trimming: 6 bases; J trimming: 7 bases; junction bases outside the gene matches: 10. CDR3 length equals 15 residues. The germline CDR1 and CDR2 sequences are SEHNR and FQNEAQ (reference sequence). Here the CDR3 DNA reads TGTGCCAGCAGATCGGACAGGGACCGAGGTGAAAAACTGTTTTTT. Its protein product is CASRSDRDRGEKLFF.

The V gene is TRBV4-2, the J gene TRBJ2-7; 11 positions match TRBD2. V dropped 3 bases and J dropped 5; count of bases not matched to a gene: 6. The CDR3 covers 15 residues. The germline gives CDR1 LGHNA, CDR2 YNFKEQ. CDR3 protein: CASSHLTSGVDEQYF. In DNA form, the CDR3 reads TGTGCCAGCAGCCACCTGACTAGCGGGGTCGACGAGCAGTACTTC.